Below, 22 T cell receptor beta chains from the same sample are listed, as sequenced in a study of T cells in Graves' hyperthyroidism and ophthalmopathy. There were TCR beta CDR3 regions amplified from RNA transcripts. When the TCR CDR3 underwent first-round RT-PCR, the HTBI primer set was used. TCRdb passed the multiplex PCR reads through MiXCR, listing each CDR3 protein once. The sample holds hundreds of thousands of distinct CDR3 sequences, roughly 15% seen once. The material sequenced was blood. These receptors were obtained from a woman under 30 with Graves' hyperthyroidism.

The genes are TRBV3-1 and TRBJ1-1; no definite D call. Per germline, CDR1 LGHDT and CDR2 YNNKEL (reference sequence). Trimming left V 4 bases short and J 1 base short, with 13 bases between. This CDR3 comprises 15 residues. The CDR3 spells CASSRTAGPNTEAFF. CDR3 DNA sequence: TGTGCCAGCAGCCGAACCGCCGGGCCGAACACTGAAGCTTTCTTT. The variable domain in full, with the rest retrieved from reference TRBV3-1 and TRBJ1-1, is DTAVSQTPKYLVTQMGNDKSIKCEQNLGHDTMYWYKQDSKKFLKIMFSYNNKELIINETVPNRFSPKSPDKAHLNLHINSLELGDSAVYFCASSRTAGPNTEAFFGQGTRLTVV.

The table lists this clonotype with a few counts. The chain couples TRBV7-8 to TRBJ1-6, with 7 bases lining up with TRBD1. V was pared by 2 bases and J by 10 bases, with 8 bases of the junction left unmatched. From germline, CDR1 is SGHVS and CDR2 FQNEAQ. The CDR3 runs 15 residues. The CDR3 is CASSLKTSGGSPLHF. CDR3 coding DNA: TGTGCCAGCAGCTTAAAAACCTCAGGGGGATCACCCCTCCACTTT.

The CDR3, as DNA: TGTGCCTGGAGTGGACTGACCATTACTTCTAGCTCCTACAATGAGCAGTTCTTC. Its translation: CAWSGLTITSSSYNEQFF. This chain joins TRBV30 and TRBJ2-1; D remains unclear. The ends were cut back, 1 base at V and 0 bases at J, with 19 bases in the middle. The CDR3 length is 18 residues. Per the germline V gene, CDR1 is GTSNPN and CDR2 is SVGIG (reference sequence).

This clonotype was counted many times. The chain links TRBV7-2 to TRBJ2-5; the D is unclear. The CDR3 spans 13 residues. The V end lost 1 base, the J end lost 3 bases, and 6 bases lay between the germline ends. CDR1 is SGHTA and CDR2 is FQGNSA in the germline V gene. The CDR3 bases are TGTGCCAGCAGCTTAGACCGCGAAGAGACCCAGTACTTC. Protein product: CASSLDREETQYF.

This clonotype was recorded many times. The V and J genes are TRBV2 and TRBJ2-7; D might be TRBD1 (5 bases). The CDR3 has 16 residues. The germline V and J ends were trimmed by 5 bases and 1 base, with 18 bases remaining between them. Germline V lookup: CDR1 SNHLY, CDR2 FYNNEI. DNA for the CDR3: TGTGCCAGCAGTTCAGGAATGTCCCAGGGTTCCTACGAGCAGTACTTC. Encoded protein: CASSSGMSQGSYEQYF.

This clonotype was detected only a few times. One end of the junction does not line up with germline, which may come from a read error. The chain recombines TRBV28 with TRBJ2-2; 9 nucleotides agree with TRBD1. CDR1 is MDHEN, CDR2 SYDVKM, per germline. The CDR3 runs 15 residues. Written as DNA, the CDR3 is TGTGCCAGCAGTTTGACAGGGGGAAACACCGGGGAGCTGCTTTTT. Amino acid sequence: CASSLTGGNTGELLF.

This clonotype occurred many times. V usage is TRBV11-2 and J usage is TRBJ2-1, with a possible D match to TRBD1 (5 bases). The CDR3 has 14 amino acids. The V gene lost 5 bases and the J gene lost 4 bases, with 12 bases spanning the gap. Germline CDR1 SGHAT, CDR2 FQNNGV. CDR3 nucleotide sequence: TGTGCCAGCAGCGTACGACAGCCTTACAATGAGCAGTTCTTC. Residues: CASSVRQPYNEQFF.

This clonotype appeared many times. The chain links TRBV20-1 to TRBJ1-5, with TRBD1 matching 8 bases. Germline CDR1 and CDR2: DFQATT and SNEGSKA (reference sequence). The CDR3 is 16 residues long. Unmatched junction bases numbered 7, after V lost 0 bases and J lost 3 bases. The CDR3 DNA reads TGCAGTGCTAGAGATCTTACAGGGGGGGACAATCAGCCCCAGCATTTT. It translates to CSARDLTGGDNQPQHF.

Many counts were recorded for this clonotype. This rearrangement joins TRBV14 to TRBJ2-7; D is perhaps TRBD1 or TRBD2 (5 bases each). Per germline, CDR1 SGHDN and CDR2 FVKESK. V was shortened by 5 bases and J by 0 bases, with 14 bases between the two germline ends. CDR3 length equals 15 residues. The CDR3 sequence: CASSMGERNSYEQYF. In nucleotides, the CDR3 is TGTGCCAGCAGCATGGGGGAGCGGAACTCCTACGAGCAGTACTTC.

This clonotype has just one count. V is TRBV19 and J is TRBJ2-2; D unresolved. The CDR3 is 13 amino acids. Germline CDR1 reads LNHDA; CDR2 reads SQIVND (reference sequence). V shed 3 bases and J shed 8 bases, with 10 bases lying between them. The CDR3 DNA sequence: TGTGCCAGTAGTATCGGCCCCGGGGGGGAGCTGTTTTTT. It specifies CASSIGPGGELFF.

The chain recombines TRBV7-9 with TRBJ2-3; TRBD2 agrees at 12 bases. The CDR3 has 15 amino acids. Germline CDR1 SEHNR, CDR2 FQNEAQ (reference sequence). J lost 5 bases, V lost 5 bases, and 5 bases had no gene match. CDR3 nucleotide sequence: TGTGCCAGCAGCGTCGGACTAGCGGGACAAGATACGCAGTATTTT. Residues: CASSVGLAGQDTQYF.

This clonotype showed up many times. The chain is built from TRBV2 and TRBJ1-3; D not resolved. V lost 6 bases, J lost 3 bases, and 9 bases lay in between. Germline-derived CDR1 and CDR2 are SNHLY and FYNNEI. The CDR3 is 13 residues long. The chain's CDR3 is CASRRTVGNTIYF. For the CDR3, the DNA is TGTGCCAGCAGACGGACGGTTGGAAACACCATATATTTT. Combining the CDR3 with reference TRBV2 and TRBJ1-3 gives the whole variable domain EPEVTQTPSHQVTQMGQEVILRCVPISNHLYFYWYRQILGQKVEFLVSFYNNEISEKSEIFDDQFSVERPDGSNFTLKIRSTKLEDSAMYFCASRRTVGNTIYFGEGSWLTVV.

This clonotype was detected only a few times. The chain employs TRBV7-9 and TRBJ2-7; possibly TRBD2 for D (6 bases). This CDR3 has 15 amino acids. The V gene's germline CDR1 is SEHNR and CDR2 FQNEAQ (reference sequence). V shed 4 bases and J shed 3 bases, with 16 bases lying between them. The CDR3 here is CASSSLRGGDYEQYF. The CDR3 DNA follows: TGTGCCAGCAGCTCCCTGCGGGGTGGGGACTACGAGCAGTACTTC. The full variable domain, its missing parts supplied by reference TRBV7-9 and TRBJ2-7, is DTGVSQNPRHKITKRGQNVTFRCDPISEHNRLYWYRQTLGQGPEFLTYFQNEAQLEKSRLLSDRFSAERPKGSFSTLEIQRTEQGDSAMYLCASSSLRGGDYEQYFGPGTRLTVT.

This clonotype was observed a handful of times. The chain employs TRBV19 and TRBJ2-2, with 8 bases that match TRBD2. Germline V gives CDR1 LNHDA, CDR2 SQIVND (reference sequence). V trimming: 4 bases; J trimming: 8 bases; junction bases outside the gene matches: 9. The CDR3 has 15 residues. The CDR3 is CASSRWIAGTGELFF. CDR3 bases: TGTGCCAGTAGTAGGTGGATAGCGGGAACTGGGGAGCTGTTTTTT.

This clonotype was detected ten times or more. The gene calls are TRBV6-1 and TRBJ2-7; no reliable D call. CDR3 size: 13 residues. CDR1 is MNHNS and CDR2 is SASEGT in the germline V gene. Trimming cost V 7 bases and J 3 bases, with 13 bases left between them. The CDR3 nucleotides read TGTGCCAGCACCAAAGAAAGGGACTACGAGCAGTACTTC. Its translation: CASTKERDYEQYF.

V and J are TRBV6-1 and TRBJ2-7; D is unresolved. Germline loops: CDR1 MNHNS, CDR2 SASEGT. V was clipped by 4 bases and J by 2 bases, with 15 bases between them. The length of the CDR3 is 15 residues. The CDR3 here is CASSAPDPPAYEQYF. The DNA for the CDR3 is TGTGCCAGCAGTGCCCCAGATCCCCCTGCCTACGAGCAGTACTTC.

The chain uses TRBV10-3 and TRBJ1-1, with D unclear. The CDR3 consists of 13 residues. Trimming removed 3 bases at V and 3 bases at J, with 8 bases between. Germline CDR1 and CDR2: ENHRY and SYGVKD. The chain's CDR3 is CAISEGLYTEAFF. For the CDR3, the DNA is TGTGCCATCAGTGAAGGGCTGTACACTGAAGCTTTCTTT.

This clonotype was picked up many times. DNA of the CDR3: TGCAGTGCCGCTTCGGGACAGGGGAGGGATGAGCAGTTCTTC. This translates into CSAASGQGRDEQFF. The chain employs TRBV20-1 and TRBJ2-1, with 10 bases aligning to TRBD1. This CDR3 has 14 amino acids. Germline V gives CDR1 DFQATT, CDR2 SNEGSKA (reference sequence). V lost 6 bases, J lost 8 bases, and 10 bases stayed unmatched.

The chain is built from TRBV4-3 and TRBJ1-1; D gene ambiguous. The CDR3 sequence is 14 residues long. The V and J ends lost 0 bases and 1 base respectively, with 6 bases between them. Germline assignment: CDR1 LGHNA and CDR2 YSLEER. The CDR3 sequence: CASSQENRNTEAFF. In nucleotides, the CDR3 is TGCGCCAGCAGCCAAGAGAACAGGAACACTGAAGCTTTCTTT.

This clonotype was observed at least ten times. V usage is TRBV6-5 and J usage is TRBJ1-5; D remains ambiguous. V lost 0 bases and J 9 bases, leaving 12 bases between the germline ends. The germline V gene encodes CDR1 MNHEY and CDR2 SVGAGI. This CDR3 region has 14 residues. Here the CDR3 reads CASSYSLEDWPQHF. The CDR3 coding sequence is TGTGCCAGCAGTTACTCGTTGGAGGATTGGCCCCAGCATTTT.

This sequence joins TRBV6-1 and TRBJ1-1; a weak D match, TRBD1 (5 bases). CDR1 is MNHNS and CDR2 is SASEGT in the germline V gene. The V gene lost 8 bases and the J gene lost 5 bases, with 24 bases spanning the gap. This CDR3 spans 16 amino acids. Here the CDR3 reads CASSPLGAGGGTEAFF. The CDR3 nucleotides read TGTGCCAGCTCGCCTCTAGGTGCCGGGGGGGGGACTGAAGCTTTCTTT.

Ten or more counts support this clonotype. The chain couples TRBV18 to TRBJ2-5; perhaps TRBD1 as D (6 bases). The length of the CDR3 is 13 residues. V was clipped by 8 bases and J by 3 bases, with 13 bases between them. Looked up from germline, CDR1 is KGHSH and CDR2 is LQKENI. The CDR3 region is CASSPGAEETQYF. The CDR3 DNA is TGTGCCAGCAGCCCAGGGGCGGAAGAGACCCAGTACTTC.